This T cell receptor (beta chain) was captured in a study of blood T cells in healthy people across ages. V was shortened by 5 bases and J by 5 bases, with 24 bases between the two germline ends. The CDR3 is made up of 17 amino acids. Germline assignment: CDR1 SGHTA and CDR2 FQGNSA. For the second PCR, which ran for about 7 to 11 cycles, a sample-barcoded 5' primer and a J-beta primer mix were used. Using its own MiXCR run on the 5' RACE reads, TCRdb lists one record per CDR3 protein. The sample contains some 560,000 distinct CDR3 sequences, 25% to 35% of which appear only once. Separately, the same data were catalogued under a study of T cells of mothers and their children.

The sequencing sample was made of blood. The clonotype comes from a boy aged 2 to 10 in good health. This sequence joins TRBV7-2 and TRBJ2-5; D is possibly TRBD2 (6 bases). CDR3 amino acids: CASSDRELAGRGETQYF. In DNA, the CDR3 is TGTGCCAGCAGCGACCGTGAACTAGCAGGAAGAGGGGAGACCCAGTACTTC.